Reported below is one T cell receptor beta chain. The antigen is undetermined. The source of the sample is a study of cytomegalovirus exposure and HLA in healthy donors. Notes on the study in general: Analysis performed later found under 20,000 TCR beta sequences associated with HLA alleles at 0.05 false discovery rate. Altogether, about 160 TCR beta chains were recorded as cytomegalovirus-associated.

In the PCR, 60 Vbeta and 13 Jbeta primers were used. The repertoire was sequenced with immunoSEQ multiplex PCR; TCRdb's copy has only in-frame clones and lacks some. The data contain about 130,000 clones, roughly four fifths of them singletons. The germline CDR1 and CDR2 sequences are SQVTM and ANQGSEA. This CDR3 has 14 amino acids. V was clipped by 7 bases and J by 4 bases, with 18 bases between them. This chain links TRBV29-1 with TRBJ2-3, with D perhaps TRBD1 (6 bases). Sequencing was done on a sample of PBMCs. The source is a man aged 25-45 years in good health and CMV-seronegative. CDR3 amino acids: CSDLWGHGADTQYF. In nucleotides, the CDR3 is TGCAGCGACCTGTGGGGACACGGGGCAGATACGCAGTATTTT.